This T cell receptor beta chain is from a study of cytomegalovirus exposure and HLA in healthy donors. CDR3 length: 16 residues. J lost 6 bases, V lost 0 bases, and 11 bases had no gene match. Germline V gene lookup returns CDR1 LGHNA and CDR2 YNFKEQ. A note on this clone: Its antigen is undetermined.

Study results and caveats: Available immune exposure information was restricted to CMV serostatus only.

It was with 60 Vbeta and 13 Jbeta primers that the PCR ran. The method was immunoSEQ multiplex PCR; TCRdb's version includes in-frame clones alone and lacks a portion of them. The data hold some 180,000 clones, with less than 90% observed a single time. Sequencing used PBMCs. This clonotype originated in a girl aged 10 to 17 in good health and CMV-seropositive. The rearrangement uses TRBV4-2 and TRBJ2-7; 7 bases align to TRBD2. CDR3 nucleotide sequence: TGTGCCAGCAGCCAAGATCCGGCGGGAGTGTTAGTCGAGCAGTACTTC. Its translation is CASSQDPAGVLVEQYF.